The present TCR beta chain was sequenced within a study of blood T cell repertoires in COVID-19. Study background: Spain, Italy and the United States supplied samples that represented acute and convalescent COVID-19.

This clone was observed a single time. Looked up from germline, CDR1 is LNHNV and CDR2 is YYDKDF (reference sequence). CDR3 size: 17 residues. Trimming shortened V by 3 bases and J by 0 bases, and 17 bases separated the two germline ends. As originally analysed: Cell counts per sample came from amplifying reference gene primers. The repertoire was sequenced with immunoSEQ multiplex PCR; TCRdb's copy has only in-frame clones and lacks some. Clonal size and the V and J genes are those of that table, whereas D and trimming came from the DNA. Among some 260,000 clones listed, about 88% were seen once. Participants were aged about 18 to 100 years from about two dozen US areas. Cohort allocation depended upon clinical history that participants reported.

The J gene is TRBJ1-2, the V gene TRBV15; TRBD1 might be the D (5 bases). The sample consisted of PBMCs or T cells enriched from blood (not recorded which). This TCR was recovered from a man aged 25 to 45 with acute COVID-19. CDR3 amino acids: CATSRGTEGYPNYGYTF. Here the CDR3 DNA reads TGTGCCACCAGCAGGGGGACGGAGGGCTATCCTAACTATGGCTACACCTTC. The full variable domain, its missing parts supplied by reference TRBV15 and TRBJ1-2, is DAMVIQNPRYQVTQFGKPVTLSCSQTLNHNVMYWYQQKSSQAPKLLFHYYDKDFNNEADTPDNFQSRRPNTSFCFLDIRSPGLGDTAMYLCATSRGTEGYPNYGYTFGSGTRLTVV.